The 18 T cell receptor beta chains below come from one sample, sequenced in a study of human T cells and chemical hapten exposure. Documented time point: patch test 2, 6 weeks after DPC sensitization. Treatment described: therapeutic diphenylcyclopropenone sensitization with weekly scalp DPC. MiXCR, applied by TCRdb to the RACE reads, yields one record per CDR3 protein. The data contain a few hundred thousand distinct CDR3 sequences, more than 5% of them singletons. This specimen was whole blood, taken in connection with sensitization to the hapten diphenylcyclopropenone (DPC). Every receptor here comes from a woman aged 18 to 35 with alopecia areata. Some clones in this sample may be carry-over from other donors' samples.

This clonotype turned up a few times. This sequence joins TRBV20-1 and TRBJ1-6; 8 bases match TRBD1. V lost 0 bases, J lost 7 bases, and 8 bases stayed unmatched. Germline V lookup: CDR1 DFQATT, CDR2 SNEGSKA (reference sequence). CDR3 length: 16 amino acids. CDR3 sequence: CSARDLQGADNSPLHF. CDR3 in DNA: TGCAGTGCTAGAGATCTCCAGGGGGCAGACAATTCACCCCTCCACTTT.

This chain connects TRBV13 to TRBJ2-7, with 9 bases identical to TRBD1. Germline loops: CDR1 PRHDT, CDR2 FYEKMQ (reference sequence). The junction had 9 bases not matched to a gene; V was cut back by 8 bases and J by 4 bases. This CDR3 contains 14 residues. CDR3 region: CASSGTGKGYEQYF. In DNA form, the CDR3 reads TGTGCCAGCTCAGGGACAGGGAAAGGATACGAGCAGTACTTC. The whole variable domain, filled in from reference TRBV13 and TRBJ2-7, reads AAGVIQSPRHLIKEKRETATLKCYPIPRHDTVYWYQQGPGQDPQFLISFYEKMQSDKGSIPDRFSAQQFSDYHSELNMSSLELGDSALYFCASSGTGKGYEQYFGPGTRLTVT.

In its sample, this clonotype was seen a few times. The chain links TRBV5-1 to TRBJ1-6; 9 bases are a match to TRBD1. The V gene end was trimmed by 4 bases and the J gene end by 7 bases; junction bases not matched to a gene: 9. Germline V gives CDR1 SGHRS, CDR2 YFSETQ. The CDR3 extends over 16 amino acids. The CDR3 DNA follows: TGCGCCAGCAGCCCGCTCCTTGACAGGGGGAATTCACCCCTCCACTTT. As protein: CASSPLLDRGNSPLHF. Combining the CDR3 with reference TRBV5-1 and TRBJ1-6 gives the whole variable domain KAGVTQTPRYLIKTRGQQVTLSCSPISGHRSVSWYQQTPGQGLQFLFEYFSETQRNKGNFPGRFSGRQFSNSRSEMNVSTLELGDSALYLCASSPLLDRGNSPLHFGNGTRLTVT.

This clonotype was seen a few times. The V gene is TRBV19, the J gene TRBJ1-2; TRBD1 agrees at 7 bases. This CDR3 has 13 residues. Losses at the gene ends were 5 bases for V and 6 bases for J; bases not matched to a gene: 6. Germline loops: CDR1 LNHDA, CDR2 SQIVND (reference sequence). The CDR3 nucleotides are TGTGCCAGTAGTTCCGGGACAGATGATGGCTACACCTTC. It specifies CASSSGTDDGYTF.

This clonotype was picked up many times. The DNA of the CDR3 is TGCGCCAGCAGCCAACTACTCGGCGGGGGACTCAACCAAGAGACCCAGTACTTC. Its protein product is CASSQLLGGGLNQETQYF. The V gene is TRBV4-3, the J gene TRBJ2-5, with 7 nucleotides matching TRBD2. J was trimmed by 0 bases and V by 2 bases; bases with no gene match: 12. This CDR3 has 18 residues. Germline CDR1 LGHNA, CDR2 YSLEER.

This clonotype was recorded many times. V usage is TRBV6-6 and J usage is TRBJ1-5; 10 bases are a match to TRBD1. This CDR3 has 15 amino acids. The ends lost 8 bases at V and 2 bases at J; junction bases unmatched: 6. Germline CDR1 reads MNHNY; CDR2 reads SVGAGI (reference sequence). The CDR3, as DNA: TGTGCCAGCGAGACAGGGGGCCCTGGCAATCAGCCCCAGCATTTT. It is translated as CASETGGPGNQPQHF.

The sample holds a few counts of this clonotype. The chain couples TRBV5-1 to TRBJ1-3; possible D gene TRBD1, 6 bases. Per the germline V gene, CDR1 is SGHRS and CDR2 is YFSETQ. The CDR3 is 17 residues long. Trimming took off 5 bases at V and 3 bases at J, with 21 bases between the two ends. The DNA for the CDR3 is TGCGCCAGCAGGGTAGAGCTGACAGGAATACTTGGAAACACCATATATTTT. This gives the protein CASRVELTGILGNTIYF.

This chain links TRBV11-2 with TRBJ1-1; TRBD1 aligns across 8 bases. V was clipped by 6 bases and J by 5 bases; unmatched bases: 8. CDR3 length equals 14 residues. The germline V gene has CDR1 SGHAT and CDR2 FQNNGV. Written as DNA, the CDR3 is TGTGCCAGCAGGGTGACAGGGGCAGGAACTGAAGCTTTCTTT. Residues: CASRVTGAGTEAFF.

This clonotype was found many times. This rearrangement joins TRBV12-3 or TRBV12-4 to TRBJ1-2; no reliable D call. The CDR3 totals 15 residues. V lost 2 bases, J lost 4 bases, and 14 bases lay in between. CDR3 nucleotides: TGTGCCAGCAGTTTAAGCTATGGAGGACTCTATGGCTACACCTTC. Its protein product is CASSLSYGGLYGYTF.

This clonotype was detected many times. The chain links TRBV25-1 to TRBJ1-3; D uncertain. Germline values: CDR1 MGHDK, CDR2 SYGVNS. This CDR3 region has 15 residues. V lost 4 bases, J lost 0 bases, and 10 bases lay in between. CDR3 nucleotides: TGTGCCAGCAGTGGGCAGTTCCTCTCTGGAAACACCATATATTTT. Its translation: CASSGQFLSGNTIYF.

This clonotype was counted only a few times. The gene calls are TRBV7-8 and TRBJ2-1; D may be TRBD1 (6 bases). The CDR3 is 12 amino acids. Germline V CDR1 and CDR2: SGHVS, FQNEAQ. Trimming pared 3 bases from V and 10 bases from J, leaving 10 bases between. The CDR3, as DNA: TGTGCCAGCAGCTTGGGGACAAGGGAGCAGTTCTTC. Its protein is CASSLGTREQFF.

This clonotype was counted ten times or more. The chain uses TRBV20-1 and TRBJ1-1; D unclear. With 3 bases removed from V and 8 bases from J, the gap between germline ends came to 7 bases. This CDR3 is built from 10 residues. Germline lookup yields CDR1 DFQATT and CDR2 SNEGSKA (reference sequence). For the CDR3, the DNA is TGCAGTGCTAGTTACAGAGAAGCTTTCTTT. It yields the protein CSASYREAFF.

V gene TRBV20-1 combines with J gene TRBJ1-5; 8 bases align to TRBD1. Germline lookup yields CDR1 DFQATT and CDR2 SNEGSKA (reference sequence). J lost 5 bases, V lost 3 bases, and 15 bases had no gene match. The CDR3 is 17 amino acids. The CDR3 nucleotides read TGCAGTGCTAGCCGAGGGTTACAGGGGGTTCAAGATCAGCCCCAGCATTTT. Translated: CSASRGLQGVQDQPQHF.

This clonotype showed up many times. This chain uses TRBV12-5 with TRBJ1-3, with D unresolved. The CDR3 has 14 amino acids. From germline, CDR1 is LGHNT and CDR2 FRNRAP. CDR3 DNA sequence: TGTGCCGTACCCCGGACGCCACCTGGAAACACCATATATTTT. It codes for CAVPRTPPGNTIYF.

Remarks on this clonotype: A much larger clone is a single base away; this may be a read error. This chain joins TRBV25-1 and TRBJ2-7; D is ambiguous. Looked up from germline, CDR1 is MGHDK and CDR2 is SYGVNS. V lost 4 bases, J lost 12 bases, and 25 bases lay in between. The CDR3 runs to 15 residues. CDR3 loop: CASSGDLPVTARWYF. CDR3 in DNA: TGTGCCAGCAGTGGAGATCTCCCAGTGACGGCCAGGTGGTACTTC.

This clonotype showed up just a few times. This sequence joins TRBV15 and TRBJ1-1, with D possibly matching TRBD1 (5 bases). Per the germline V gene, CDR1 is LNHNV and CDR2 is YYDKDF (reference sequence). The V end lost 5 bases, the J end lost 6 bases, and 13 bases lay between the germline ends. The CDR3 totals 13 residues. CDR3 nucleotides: TGTGCCACCAGCGGGGGAGGGTTAGCTGAAGCTTTCTTT. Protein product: CATSGGGLAEAFF.

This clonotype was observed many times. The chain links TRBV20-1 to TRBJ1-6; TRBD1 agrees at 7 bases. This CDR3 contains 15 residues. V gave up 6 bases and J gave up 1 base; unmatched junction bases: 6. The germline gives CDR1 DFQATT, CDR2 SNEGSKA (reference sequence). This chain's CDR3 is CSARSGGSYNSPLHF. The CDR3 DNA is TGCAGTGCCAGATCAGGGGGTTCCTATAATTCACCCCTCCACTTT.

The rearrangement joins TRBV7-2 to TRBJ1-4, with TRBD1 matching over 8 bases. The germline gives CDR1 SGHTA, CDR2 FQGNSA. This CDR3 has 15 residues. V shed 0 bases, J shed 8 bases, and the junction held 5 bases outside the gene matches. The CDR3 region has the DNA TGTGCCAGCAGCTTAGCCGGGACAGGAGGAGAAAAACTGTTTTTT. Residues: CASSLAGTGGEKLFF.